This record looks at one T cell receptor (beta chain) sequence and its context. The PCR employed 60 Vbeta primers together with 13 Jbeta primers. TCRdb's table, derived via immunoSEQ multiplex PCR, lists solely in-frame clones and lacks some. This sample has some 130,000 clones, with 70% to 80% found just once. The data are from a study of cytomegalovirus exposure and HLA in healthy donors. The V end was cut by 8 bases, the J end by 1 base, with 17 bases between. Germline CDR1 reads MNHEY; CDR2 reads SMNVEV (reference sequence). There are 15 residues in the CDR3. The receptor's source is a human donor in good health. The chain carries TRBV27 and TRBJ1-1; D perhaps matches TRBD1 (5 bases). Sequencing input: PBMCs. The DNA for the CDR3 is TGTGCCAGCGCTACATCAGCCACAGGGAACACTGAAGCTTTCTTT. It translates to CASATSATGNTEAFF.